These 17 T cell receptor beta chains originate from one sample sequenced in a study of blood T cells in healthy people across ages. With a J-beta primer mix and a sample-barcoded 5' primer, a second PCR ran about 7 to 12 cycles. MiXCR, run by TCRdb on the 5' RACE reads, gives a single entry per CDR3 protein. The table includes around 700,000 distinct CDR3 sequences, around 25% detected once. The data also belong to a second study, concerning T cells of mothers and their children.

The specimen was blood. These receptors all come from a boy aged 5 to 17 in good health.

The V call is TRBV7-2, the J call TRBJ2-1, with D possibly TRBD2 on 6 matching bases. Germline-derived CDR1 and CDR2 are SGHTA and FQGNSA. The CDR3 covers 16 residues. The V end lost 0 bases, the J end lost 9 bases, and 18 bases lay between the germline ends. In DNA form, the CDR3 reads TGTGCCAGCAGCTTAGCGCTCGCTAGCGCCGGGGTTGAGCAGTTCTTC. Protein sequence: CASSLALASAGVEQFF.

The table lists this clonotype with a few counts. CDR3 nucleotide sequence: TGCAGTGCTATTTATGCGGGCCACTATGGCTACACCTTC. Its translation: CSAIYAGHYGYTF. The rearrangement joins TRBV20-1 to TRBJ1-2, with D hard to call. The CDR3 has 13 amino acids. CDR1 and CDR2 from the germline V gene are DFQATT and SNEGSKA (reference sequence). V lost 4 bases and J lost 3, with 12 bases in between.

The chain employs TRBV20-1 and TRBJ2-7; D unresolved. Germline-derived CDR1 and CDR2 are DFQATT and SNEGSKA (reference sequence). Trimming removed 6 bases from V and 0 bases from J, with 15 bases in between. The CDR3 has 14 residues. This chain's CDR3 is CSAVLAESSYEQYF. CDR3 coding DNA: TGCAGTGCAGTCCTGGCGGAGAGCTCCTACGAGCAGTACTTC.

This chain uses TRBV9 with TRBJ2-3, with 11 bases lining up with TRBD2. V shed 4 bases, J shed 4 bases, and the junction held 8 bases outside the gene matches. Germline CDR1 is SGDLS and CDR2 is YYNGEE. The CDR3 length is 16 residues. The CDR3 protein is CASSNVAGGPSDTQYF. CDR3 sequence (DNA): TGTGCCAGCAGCAACGTAGCGGGAGGGCCTTCAGATACGCAGTATTTT.

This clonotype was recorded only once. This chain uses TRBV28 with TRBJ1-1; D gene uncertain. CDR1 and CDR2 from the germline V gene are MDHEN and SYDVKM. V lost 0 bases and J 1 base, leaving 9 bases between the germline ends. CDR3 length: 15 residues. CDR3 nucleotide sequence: TGTGCCAGCAGTTTATGGGCCAGGCCGAACACTGAAGCTTTCTTT. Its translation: CASSLWARPNTEAFF.

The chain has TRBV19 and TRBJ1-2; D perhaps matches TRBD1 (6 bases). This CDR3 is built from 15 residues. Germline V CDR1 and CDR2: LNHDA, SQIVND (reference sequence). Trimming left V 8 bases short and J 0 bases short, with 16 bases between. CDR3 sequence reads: CASASQGPSNYGYTF. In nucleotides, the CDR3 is TGTGCCAGTGCCTCCCAGGGGCCGTCTAACTATGGCTACACCTTC.

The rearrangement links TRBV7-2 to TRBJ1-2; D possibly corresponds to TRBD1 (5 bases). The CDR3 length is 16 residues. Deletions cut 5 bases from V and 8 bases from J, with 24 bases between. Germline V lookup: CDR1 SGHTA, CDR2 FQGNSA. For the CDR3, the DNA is TGTGCCAGCAGCCCGGGGCAGACGTCGCGTTCATCGGGCTACACCTTC. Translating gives CASSPGQTSRSSGYTF.

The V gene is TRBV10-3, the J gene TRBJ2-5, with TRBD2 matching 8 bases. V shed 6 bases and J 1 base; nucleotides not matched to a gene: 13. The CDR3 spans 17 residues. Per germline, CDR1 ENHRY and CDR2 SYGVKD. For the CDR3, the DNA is TGTGCCATCAGCGCCACTTTAGCGGGGAATTCCCAAGAGACCCAGTACTTC. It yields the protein CAISATLAGNSQETQYF.

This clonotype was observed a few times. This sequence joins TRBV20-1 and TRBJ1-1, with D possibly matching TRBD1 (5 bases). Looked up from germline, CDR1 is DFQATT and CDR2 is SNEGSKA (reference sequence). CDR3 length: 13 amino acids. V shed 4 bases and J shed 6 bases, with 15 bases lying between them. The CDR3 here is CSANDPVTAEAFF. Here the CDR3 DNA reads TGCAGTGCTAACGATCCGGTGACAGCTGAAGCTTTCTTT.

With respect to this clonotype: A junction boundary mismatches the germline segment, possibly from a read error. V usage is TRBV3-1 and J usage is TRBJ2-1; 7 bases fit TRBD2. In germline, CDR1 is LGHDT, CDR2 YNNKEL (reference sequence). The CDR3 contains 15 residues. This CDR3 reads CASTQGAGALNEQFF. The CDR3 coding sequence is TGTGCCAGCACCCAAGGGGCGGGAGCTCTCAATGAGCAGTTCTTC.

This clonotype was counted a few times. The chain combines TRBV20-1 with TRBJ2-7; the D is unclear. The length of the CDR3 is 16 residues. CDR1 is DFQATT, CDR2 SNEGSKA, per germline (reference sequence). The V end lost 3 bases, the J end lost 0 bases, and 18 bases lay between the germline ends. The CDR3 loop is CSARSLRDLFSYEQYF. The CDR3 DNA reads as TGCAGTGCTAGGTCCCTCCGAGACTTATTCTCCTACGAGCAGTACTTC.

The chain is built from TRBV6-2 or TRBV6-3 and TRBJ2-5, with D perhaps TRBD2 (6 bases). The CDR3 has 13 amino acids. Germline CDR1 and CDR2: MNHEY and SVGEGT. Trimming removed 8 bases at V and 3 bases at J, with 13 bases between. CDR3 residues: CASRGSSEETQYF. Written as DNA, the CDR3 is TGTGCCAGCCGGGGTTCTAGCGAAGAGACCCAGTACTTC.

For the CDR3, the DNA is TGTGCCAGCAGCGTTGTGCAGGGGGAGGCAGATACGCAGTATTTT. Translation: CASSVVQGEADTQYF. The chain employs TRBV9 and TRBJ2-3, with D tentatively TRBD1 (7 bases). The CDR3 loop spans 15 amino acids. Between the trimmed V and J ends, which lost 2 bases and 4 bases, there was a span of 14 bases. Germline lookup yields CDR1 SGDLS and CDR2 YYNGEE.

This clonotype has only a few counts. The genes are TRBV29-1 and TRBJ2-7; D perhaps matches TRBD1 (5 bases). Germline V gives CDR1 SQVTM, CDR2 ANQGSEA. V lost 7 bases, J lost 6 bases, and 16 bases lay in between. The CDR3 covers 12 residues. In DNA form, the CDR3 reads TGCAGCGCGCTAGAAGAAGGGGTCGAGCAGTACTTC. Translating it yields CSALEEGVEQYF.

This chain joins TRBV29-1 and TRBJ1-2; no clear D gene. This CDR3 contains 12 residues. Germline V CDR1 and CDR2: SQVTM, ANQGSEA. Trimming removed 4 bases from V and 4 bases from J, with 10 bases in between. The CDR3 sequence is CSVGGPPYGYTF. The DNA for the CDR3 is TGCAGCGTTGGGGGTCCCCCCTATGGCTACACCTTC.

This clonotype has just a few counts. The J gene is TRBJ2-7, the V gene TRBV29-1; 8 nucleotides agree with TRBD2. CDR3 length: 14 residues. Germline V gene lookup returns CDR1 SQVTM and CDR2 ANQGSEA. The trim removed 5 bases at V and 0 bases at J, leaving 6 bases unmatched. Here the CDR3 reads CSVIAGTFSYEQYF. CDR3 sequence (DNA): TGCAGCGTTATAGCGGGGACATTCTCCTACGAGCAGTACTTC.

CDR3 sequence (DNA): TGTGCCAGCAGCTCGCCAGGGGGGAGGAACACTGAAGCTTTCTTT. This gives the protein CASSSPGGRNTEAFF. The V gene is TRBV5-6, the J gene TRBJ1-1; the match to TRBD1 covers 7 bases. Trimming cost V 3 bases and J 1 base; bases outside gene matches: 6. The CDR3 sequence is 15 residues long. Germline V CDR1 and CDR2: SGHDT, YYEEEE.